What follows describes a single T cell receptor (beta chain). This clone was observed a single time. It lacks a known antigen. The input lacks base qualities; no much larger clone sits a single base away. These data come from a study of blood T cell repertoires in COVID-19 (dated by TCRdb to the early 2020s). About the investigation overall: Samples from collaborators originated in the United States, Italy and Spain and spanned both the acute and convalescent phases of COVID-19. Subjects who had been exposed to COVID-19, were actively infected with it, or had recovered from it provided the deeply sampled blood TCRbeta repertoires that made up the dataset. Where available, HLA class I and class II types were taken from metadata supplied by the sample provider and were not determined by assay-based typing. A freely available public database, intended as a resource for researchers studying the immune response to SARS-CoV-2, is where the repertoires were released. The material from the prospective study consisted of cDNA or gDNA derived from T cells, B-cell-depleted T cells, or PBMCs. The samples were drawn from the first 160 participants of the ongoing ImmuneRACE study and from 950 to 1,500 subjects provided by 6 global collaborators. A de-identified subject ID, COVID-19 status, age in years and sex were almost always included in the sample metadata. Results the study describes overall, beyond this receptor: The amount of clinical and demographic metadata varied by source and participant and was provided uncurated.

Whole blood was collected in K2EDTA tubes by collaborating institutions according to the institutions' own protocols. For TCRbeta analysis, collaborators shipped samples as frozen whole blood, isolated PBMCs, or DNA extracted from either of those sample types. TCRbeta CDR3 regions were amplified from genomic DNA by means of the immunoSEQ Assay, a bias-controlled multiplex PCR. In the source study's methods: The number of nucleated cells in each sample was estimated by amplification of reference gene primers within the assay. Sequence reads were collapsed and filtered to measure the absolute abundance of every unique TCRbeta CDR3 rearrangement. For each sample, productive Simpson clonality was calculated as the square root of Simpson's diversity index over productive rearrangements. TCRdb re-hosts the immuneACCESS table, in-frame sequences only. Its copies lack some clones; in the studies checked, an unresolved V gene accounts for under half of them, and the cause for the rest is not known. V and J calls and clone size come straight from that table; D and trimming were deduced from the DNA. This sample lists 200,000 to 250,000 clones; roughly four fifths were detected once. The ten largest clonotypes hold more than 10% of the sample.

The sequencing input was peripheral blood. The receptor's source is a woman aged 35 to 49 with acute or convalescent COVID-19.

The nucleotides are TGTGCCAGCTCACCAAGGGACAGGGGGCGATACGAGCAGTACTTC. Its protein reads: CASSPRDRGRYEQYF. The V and J genes are TRBV18 and TRBJ2-7, with 12 bases in between that match TRBD1. The CDR3 spans 15 residues, from the cysteine through the phenylalanine. This entry keeps only the CDR3 DNA: 45 bases, framed from base 1. Germline trimming: 2 bases from V, 4 bases from J; junction bases outside gene matches: 3. The germline V gene specifies KGHSH as CDR1 and LQKENI as CDR2.